These 10 T cell receptor beta chains came from one sample sequenced in a study of CD8 T cells in Susac syndrome. Reverse transcription used roughly 0.45 to 1 ug RNA and random hexamers. From the immunoSEQ multiplex PCR reads, TCRdb called clonotypes with MiXCR, one entry per CDR3 protein. The sample holds 95,000 to 150,000 distinct CDR3 sequences, around 94% seen once. Input material: CD8+ T cells from PBMCs. The receptor source for this set is a human donor with Susac syndrome.

This chain uses TRBV27 with TRBJ1-5; tentatively, D is TRBD1 (6 bases). In germline, CDR1 is MNHEY, CDR2 SMNVEV (reference sequence). The V gene lost 5 bases and the J gene lost 5 bases, with 10 bases spanning the gap. The length of the CDR3 is 13 residues. The CDR3 is CASSPSGDQPQHF. The CDR3 DNA sequence: TGTGCCAGCAGTCCCTCAGGGGATCAGCCCCAGCATTTT.

A few counts support this clonotype. V usage is TRBV12-3 or TRBV12-4 and J usage is TRBJ2-3; the match to TRBD2 covers 12 bases. Trimming took 2 bases from V and 6 from J; bases not matched to a gene: 3. This CDR3 is 15 amino acids long. CDR3 sequence reads: CASSLLAGGRDTQYF. The CDR3 DNA reads TGTGCCAGCAGTTTACTAGCGGGGGGGCGCGATACGCAGTATTTT.

The chain has TRBV6-5 and TRBJ2-1; TRBD2 aligns across 7 bases. The germline gives CDR1 MNHEY, CDR2 SVGAGI. After removal of 2 bases from V and 8 bases from J, the junction contained 6 bases not matched to a gene. This CDR3 comprises 14 residues. The CDR3 DNA follows: TGTGCCAGCAGTTACGGCGGGGGTAATGATGAGCAGTTCTTC. Amino acid sequence: CASSYGGGNDEQFF.

The CDR3 loop is CATSRENWGDTEAFF. The CDR3 bases are TGTGCCACCAGCAGAGAGAACTGGGGAGACACTGAAGCTTTCTTT. J is TRBJ1-1 and V is TRBV15, with D unclear. Germline lookup yields CDR1 LNHNV and CDR2 YYDKDF (reference sequence). The ends were cut back, 0 bases at V and 3 bases at J, with 11 bases in the middle. The CDR3 contains 15 residues. Filled out from reference TRBV15 and TRBJ1-1, the complete variable domain reads DAMVIQNPRYQVTQFGKPVTLSCSQTLNHNVMYWYQQKSSQAPKLLFHYYDKDFNNEADTPDNFQSRRPNTSFCFLDIRSPGLGDTAMYLCATSRENWGDTEAFFGQGTRLTVV.

The J gene is TRBJ2-3, the V gene TRBV5-1; D unclear. The CDR3 sequence is 11 residues long. The germline V and J ends were trimmed by 5 bases and 2 bases, with 3 bases remaining between them. Germline-derived CDR1 and CDR2 are SGHRS and YFSETQ. CDR3 sequence: CASRYTDTQYF. Here the CDR3 DNA reads TGCGCCAGCAGGTACACAGATACGCAGTATTTT. The complete variable domain, with remaining parts taken from reference TRBV5-1 and TRBJ2-3, reads KAGVTQTPRYLIKTRGQQVTLSCSPISGHRSVSWYQQTPGQGLQFLFEYFSETQRNKGNFPGRFSGRQFSNSRSEMNVSTLELGDSALYLCASRYTDTQYFGPGTRLTVL.

The gene calls are TRBV19 and TRBJ1-2; perhaps TRBD1 as D (5 bases). From germline, CDR1 is LNHDA and CDR2 SQIVND (reference sequence). The CDR3 length is 14 residues. V was trimmed by 5 bases and J by 3 bases, leaving 13 bases between them. In DNA, the CDR3 is TGTGCCAGTAGTGAGGAGGGGACCTACTATGGCTACACCTTC. Amino acids: CASSEEGTYYGYTF.

The CDR3 DNA sequence: TGTGCCAGCAGATCTACGGACAGGCCCTACGAGCAGTACTTC. This codes for CASRSTDRPYEQYF. The chain combines TRBV7-6 with TRBJ2-7; 7 bases are a match to TRBD1. This CDR3 spans 14 amino acids. Losses at the gene ends were 6 bases for V and 2 bases for J; bases not matched to a gene: 7. CDR1 is SGHVS and CDR2 is FNYEAQ in the germline V gene.

The chain employs TRBV20-1 and TRBJ1-6, with D tentatively TRBD1 (5 bases). Looked up from germline, CDR1 is DFQATT and CDR2 is SNEGSKA (reference sequence). The CDR3 contains 16 residues. Trimming removed 3 bases at V and 5 bases at J, with 17 bases between. CDR3 DNA: TGCAGTGCTAGGCCCCCGGGAGGGGTAAATAATTCACCCCTCCACTTT. Translated: CSARPPGGVNNSPLHF.

The chain employs TRBV11-2 and TRBJ1-1; no clear D. The germline CDR1 and CDR2 sequences are SGHAT and FQNNGV. This CDR3 contains 13 residues. V was shortened by 5 bases and J by 5 bases, with 12 bases between the two germline ends. The CDR3: CASSPGFRTEAFF. CDR3 DNA: TGTGCCAGCAGCCCTGGTTTTAGGACTGAAGCTTTCTTT.

The rearrangement joins TRBV29-1 to TRBJ2-1; no clear D. Germline V gene sequence: CDR1 SQVTM, CDR2 ANQGSEA. The CDR3 spans 14 residues. V was clipped by 7 bases and J by 6 bases, with 19 bases between them. The CDR3: CSAEPDAMGNEQFF. DNA of the CDR3: TGCAGCGCCGAACCGGACGCTATGGGCAATGAGCAGTTCTTC.